This T cell receptor (beta chain) was identified in a study of T-cell memory formation after mild COVID-19. Trimming cost V 7 bases and J 1 base; bases outside gene matches: 7. This CDR3 has 14 residues. The germline CDR1 and CDR2 sequences are SGHRS and YFSETQ. Broader study findings: The finding that pre-infection memory included some responding clones suggested that cross-reactive memory joined.

This clonotype occurred many times. Its specificity is not known. TCRdb re-analysed the 5' RACE reads in MiXCR, keeping a single row per CDR3 protein. The sample has some 490,000 distinct CDR3 sequences, 15% to 20% seen once. The sequencing sample was made of PBMCs or a T cell subset sorted from them (not recorded which). This chain joins TRBV5-1 and TRBJ1-1; 7 bases line up with TRBD1. The origin of this receptor is an adult woman who had mild COVID-19 (a few samples of this study predate the infection). Cell type and time point are not known. The CDR3 region is CASYTGQPNTEAFF. The CDR3 region has the DNA TGCGCCAGCTATACGGGACAGCCGAACACTGAAGCTTTCTTT.